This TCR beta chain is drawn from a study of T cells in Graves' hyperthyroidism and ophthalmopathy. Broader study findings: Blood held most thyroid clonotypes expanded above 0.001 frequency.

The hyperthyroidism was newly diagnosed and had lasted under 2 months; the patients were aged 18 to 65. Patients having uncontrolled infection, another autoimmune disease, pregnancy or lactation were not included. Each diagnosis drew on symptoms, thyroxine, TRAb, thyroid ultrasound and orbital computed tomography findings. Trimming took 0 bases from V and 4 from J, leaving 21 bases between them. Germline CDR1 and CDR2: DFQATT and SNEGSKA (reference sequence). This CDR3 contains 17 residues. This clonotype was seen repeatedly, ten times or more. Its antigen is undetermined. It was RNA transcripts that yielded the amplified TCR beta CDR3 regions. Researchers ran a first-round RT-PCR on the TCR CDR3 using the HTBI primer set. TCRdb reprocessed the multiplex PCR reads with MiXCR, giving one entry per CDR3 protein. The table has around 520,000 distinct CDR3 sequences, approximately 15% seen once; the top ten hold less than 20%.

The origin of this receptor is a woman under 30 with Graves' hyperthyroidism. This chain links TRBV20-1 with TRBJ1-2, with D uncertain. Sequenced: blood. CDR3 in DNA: TGCAGTGCTAGAGATGGGGATTTCAGGAGCGGGATCTATGGCTACACCTTC. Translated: CSARDGDFRSGIYGYTF.